The T cell receptor (beta chain) described here comes from a study of shared clonotypes between healthy human individuals. On the study more broadly: Per donor, three plates held CD4 naive cells, three held CD4 memory, two held CD8 naive and one held CD8 memory.

Unmatched junction bases numbered 4, after V lost 2 bases and J lost 12 bases. The germline V gene encodes CDR1 SGHDT and CDR2 YYEEEE. The CDR3 is made up of 12 amino acids. HIV-negative, healthy adults without recent acute infections or vaccinations were the donors. Deep-level settings were used for running the assay. As handled by the study authors: From ImmunoSEQ came sequences covering only the junction and carrying no quality scores, so filtering differed. Assay used: immunoSEQ multiplex PCR; TCRdb lists only in-frame clones, some missing. The D gene and trimming were derived from the DNA, and the V and J assignments and clone size from that table. Altogether roughly 1,100,000 clones are present, about 75% being singletons, with the ten largest covering approximately 1.5%.

Source material: memory CD4+ T cells sorted from blood. Specified subset: CD45RA-negative fraction. The rearrangement joins TRBV5-6 to TRBJ1-2, with 10 positions matching TRBD1. The source is a man between 18 and 35 years old in good health. CDR3: CASSLRTGGHTF. As DNA, the CDR3 is TGTGCCAGCAGCTTAAGGACAGGGGGACACACCTTC.